This T cell receptor (beta chain) was found in a study of T cell responses to AZD1222 COVID-19 vaccine. At the level of the study: Second doses at about 4 or about 12 weeks were pooled.

The CDR3 extends over 16 amino acids. CDR1 is LGHNA and CDR2 is YNFKEQ in the germline V gene. V lost 0 bases and J lost 2, with 13 bases in between. Findings and caveats of the study: Of spike-specific TCRs, nearly half reportedly target regions left unmutated in variants.

To note about this clone: Its target is unknown.

The data were produced by immunoSEQ multiplex PCR, yet TCRdb's version contains in-frame clones alone and is incomplete. Of fewer than 250,000 clones detected, roughly 92% appear once; the ten largest clones hold over 1%. The chain carries TRBV4-2 and TRBJ1-2; perhaps TRBD1 as D (6 bases). This TCR was recovered from an adult in good health. The sample was peripheral blood, taken on day 0 of AZD1222 vaccination. CDR3 loop: CASSQEGGLRNYGYTF. The CDR3 region has the DNA TGTGCCAGCAGCCAAGAGGGGGGCCTCCGGAACTATGGCTACACCTTC.